The 19 T cell receptor beta chains in this list originate from one sample, sequenced in a study of vaccination and CD4 T cells after COVID-19 (dated by TCRdb to the early 2020s). Read against the paper, the sample's treatment or condition label means: 10-day PBMC culture with coronavirus spike peptide pools or control peptides (ViraFEST assay). The protocol used for the library was PCR. The data were produced on an Illumina iSeq 100. At the Johns Hopkins FTIC core, DNA from the cultured CD4+ T cells underwent TCR sequencing with the Oncomine TCR Beta short-read assay. The public sequencing data were trimmed at Q25 with fastp and processed into clonotypes with MiXCR by TCRdb, which kept only in-frame beta chains. Every entry covers one CDR3 protein and lists the most common genes and DNA from its rows. The sample table lists around 15,000 distinct CDR3 sequences, approximately 50% of them with a count of one. 6.5% to 9% of the sample is held by the ten biggest clonotypes.

Antigen specificity for these receptors is unknown. Sequencing input: CD4+ T cells from blood, cultured in vitro. These receptors all come from a human donor who had recovered from COVID-19.

The gene calls are TRBV7-6 and TRBJ2-3; TRBD2 is a possible D gene (6 bases). This CDR3 comprises 17 residues. The germline V and J ends were trimmed by 0 bases and 6 bases, with 19 bases remaining between them. Germline CDR1 reads SGHVS; CDR2 reads FNYEAQ. DNA of the CDR3: TGTGCCAGCAGCTTAGCGCCAACGGGACTCCTGACGGATACGCAGTATTTT. Residues: CASSLAPTGLLTDTQYF.

V and J are TRBV24-1 and TRBJ2-1; 12 positions agree with TRBD2. The CDR3 has 15 amino acids. Unmatched junction bases numbered 2, after V lost 3 bases and J lost 6 bases. CDR1 is KGHDR, CDR2 SFDVKD, per germline. CDR3 nucleotides: TGTGCCACCAGTGATCGGACTAGCGGGACCAATGAGCAGTTCTTC. Encoded protein: CATSDRTSGTNEQFF.

This clonotype was recorded only once. The chain links TRBV6-2 or TRBV6-3 to TRBJ1-1; D call uncertain. This CDR3 is built from 13 residues. With 8 bases removed from V and 6 bases from J, the gap between germline ends came to 16 bases. Germline loops: CDR1 MNHEY, CDR2 SVGEGT. CDR3 amino acids: CASGSVWGAEAFF. The CDR3 DNA follows: TGTGCCAGCGGCTCCGTTTGGGGTGCTGAAGCTTTCTTT.

This clonotype was observed a few times. The rearrangement uses TRBV4-2 and TRBJ1-2, with 8 bases lining up with TRBD1. CDR1 and CDR2 (germline): LGHNA, YNFKEQ. The CDR3 totals 15 residues. The trim removed 0 bases at V and 9 bases at J, leaving 9 bases unmatched. CDR3 amino acids: CASSQDAGQGRSYTF. CDR3 nucleotide sequence: TGTGCCAGCAGCCAAGACGCTGGACAGGGACGAAGCTACACCTTC.

By share, this clonotype counts as medium-sized. This chain joins TRBV5-1 and TRBJ2-3, with D perhaps given as TRBD1 or TRBD2 (5 bases each). The V end was cut by 4 bases, the J end by 6 bases, with 9 bases between. CDR1 and CDR2 (germline): SGHRS, YFSETQ. The CDR3 runs to 12 residues. CDR3: CASSQRDDTQYF. The CDR3 region has the DNA TGCGCCAGCAGCCAACGGGACGATACGCAGTATTTT.

The genes are TRBV12-3 or TRBV12-4 and TRBJ1-1; D unresolved. The V gene lost 6 bases and the J gene lost 1 base, with 9 bases spanning the gap. The CDR3 sequence is 13 residues long. CDR3 bases: TGTGCCAGCAGGACAAATCCGAACACTGAAGCTTTCTTT. Its protein product is CASRTNPNTEAFF.

This clonotype was picked up a small number of times. The chain combines TRBV5-5 with TRBJ1-1; D call uncertain. Germline CDR1 is SGHKS and CDR2 is YYEKEE (reference sequence). The CDR3 spans 16 residues. V lost 1 base to trimming and J lost 3 bases, with 16 bases between them. The CDR3 DNA reads TGTGCCAGCAGCTTGCGGACGGTGGGTGGATACACTGAAGCTTTCTTT. It yields the protein CASSLRTVGGYTEAFF.

This chain uses TRBV11-3 with TRBJ1-2; D remains ambiguous. This CDR3 contains 12 residues. The germline V gene has CDR1 SGHNT and CDR2 YENEEA. Trimming removed 1 base at V and 8 bases at J, with 8 bases between. CDR3 DNA: TGTGCCAGCAGCTTAGGGCAAGGGGGCTACACCTTC. Its translation: CASSLGQGGYTF.

The chain carries TRBV9 and TRBJ2-7; D possibly uses TRBD1 or TRBD2 (5 bases each). The CDR3 spans 13 residues. Per the germline V gene, CDR1 is SGDLS and CDR2 is YYNGEE. Trimming stripped 5 bases from V and 3 bases from J, with 12 bases between. The DNA for the CDR3 is TGTGCCAGCAGTGAGGGACCAAACTACGAGCAGTACTTC. This codes for CASSEGPNYEQYF. The full variable domain, completed using reference TRBV9 and TRBJ2-7, is DSGVTQTPKHLITATGQRVTLRCSPRSGDLSVYWYQQSLDQGLQFLIQYYNGEERAKGNILERFSAQQFPDLHSELNLSSLELGDSALYFCASSEGPNYEQYFGPGTRLTVT.

V gene TRBV19 combines with J gene TRBJ2-3; D might be TRBD2 (6 bases). Germline-derived CDR1 and CDR2 are LNHDA and SQIVND (reference sequence). V was shortened by 4 bases and J by 2 bases, with 13 bases between the two germline ends. The CDR3 covers 15 residues. The CDR3 nucleotides are TGTGCCAGTAGTACCACGGGACTGAACACAGATACGCAGTATTTT. As protein: CASSTTGLNTDTQYF.

J is TRBJ2-5 and V is TRBV18; D perhaps matches TRBD2 (6 bases). Trimming cost V 3 bases and J 2 bases, with 16 bases left between them. There are 16 residues in the CDR3. CDR1 is KGHSH and CDR2 is LQKENI in the germline V gene. The CDR3 sequence: CASSPPTGGIQETQYF. Written as DNA, the CDR3 is TGTGCCAGCTCACCGCCCACTGGCGGGATACAAGAGACCCAGTACTTC.

The V and J genes are TRBV11-3 and TRBJ1-2; weak D call: TRBD1 (5 bases). This CDR3 has 13 residues. V was pared by 7 bases and J by 6 bases, with 15 bases between. Germline values: CDR1 SGHNT, CDR2 YENEEA. Written as DNA, the CDR3 is TGTGCCAGCACCCAAGTCTCAGGGAATGGCTACACCTTC. Amino acids: CASTQVSGNGYTF.

This clonotype appeared a few times. The V call is TRBV7-9, the J call TRBJ1-1; no clear D gene. V was shortened by 2 bases and J by 4 bases, with 8 bases between the two germline ends. Germline CDR1 SEHNR, CDR2 FQNEAQ (reference sequence). The CDR3 is 13 residues long. CDR3 loop: CASSLLGGTEAFF. DNA of the CDR3: TGTGCCAGCAGCTTACTCGGCGGCACTGAAGCTTTCTTT.

V and J are TRBV2 and TRBJ1-2; no clear D gene. Between the trimmed V and J ends, which lost 6 bases and 7 bases, there was a span of 9 bases. The CDR3 is 11 residues long. Germline lookup yields CDR1 SNHLY and CDR2 FYNNEI. DNA for the CDR3: TGTGCCAGCAGGGTCAGCAGTGGCTACACCTTC. This translates into CASRVSSGYTF.

V usage is TRBV2 and J usage is TRBJ2-1; the D gene is possibly TRBD1 (5 bases). The CDR3 length is 14 residues. Germline CDR1 is SNHLY and CDR2 is FYNNEI. V was cut by 7 bases and J by 0 bases, with 10 bases left in between. This CDR3 is CASTGALSYNEQFF. Here the CDR3 DNA reads TGTGCCAGCACTGGGGCCCTCTCCTACAATGAGCAGTTCTTC.

The V call is TRBV7-3, the J call TRBJ2-2; 7 positions match TRBD1. Per the germline V gene, CDR1 is SGHTA and CDR2 is FQGTGA. The CDR3 is 15 residues long. Trimming removed 5 bases from V and 5 bases from J; junction bases left unmatched: 8. This CDR3 reads CASSPETGRTGELFF. For the CDR3, the DNA is TGTGCCAGCAGCCCCGAGACAGGGCGGACCGGGGAGCTGTTTTTT.

There are a few counts of this clonotype. The gene calls are TRBV6-2 or TRBV6-3 and TRBJ1-2; possible D gene TRBD1, 5 bases. CDR3 length equals 15 residues. Germline V gives CDR1 MNHEY, CDR2 SVGEGT. The germline V and J ends were trimmed by 5 bases and 7 bases, with 20 bases remaining between them. CDR3 sequence reads: CASSTDSYIGGGYTF. The CDR3 nucleotides are TGTGCCAGCAGTACCGACAGCTATATAGGTGGTGGCTACACCTTC.

There are a few counts of this clonotype. This chain joins TRBV6-2 or TRBV6-3 and TRBJ2-7; 9 positions agree with TRBD2. This CDR3 contains 13 residues. Germline V lookup: CDR1 MNHEY, CDR2 SVGEGT. The V gene end was trimmed by 10 bases and the J gene end by 1 base; junction bases not matched to a gene: 5. CDR3 protein: CATGLAPSYEQYF. The CDR3 coding sequence is TGTGCCACAGGACTAGCGCCATCCTACGAGCAGTACTTC.

This chain uses TRBV6-1 with TRBJ2-7, with 7 bases matching TRBD1. The CDR3 has 15 amino acids. CDR1 is MNHNS, CDR2 SASEGT, per germline. V was pared by 5 bases and J by 0 bases, with 7 bases of the junction left unmatched. The CDR3 sequence: CASSPQGTVSYEQYF. The CDR3 nucleotides are TGTGCCAGCAGTCCCCAAGGGACAGTCTCCTACGAGCAGTACTTC.